The 28 T cell receptor beta chains given below trace back to one sample, sequenced in a study of blood T cells in healthy people across ages. A second about 7 to 12 cycle PCR used barcoded and J-beta primers. One entry per CDR3 protein, called by TCRdb with MiXCR from the 5' RACE reads. The sample contains around 940,000 distinct CDR3 sequences, 45% to 60% of which appear only once. Sequenced material: blood. The receptors here all came from a woman between 55 and 75 years old in good health.

This clonotype was observed a handful of times. The chain couples TRBV7-6 to TRBJ2-7, with D possibly matching TRBD1 (6 bases). The CDR3 is made up of 14 amino acids. The V gene's germline CDR1 is SGHVS and CDR2 FNYEAQ. V lost 7 bases and J lost 2, with 15 bases in between. CDR3 sequence (DNA): TGTGCCAGCACCTTGGGGGCTTCCCCCTACGAGCAGTACTTC. It is translated as CASTLGASPYEQYF.

This clonotype came up many times. The rearrangement joins TRBV2 to TRBJ2-1; 9 bases fit TRBD2. Germline CDR1 is SNHLY and CDR2 is FYNNEI. This CDR3 spans 15 amino acids. The trim removed 3 bases at V and 4 bases at J, leaving 4 bases unmatched. The CDR3 loop is CASSDRLAAYNEQFF. The CDR3 DNA sequence: TGTGCCAGCAGTGACAGACTAGCGGCATACAATGAGCAGTTCTTC.

This clonotype has a count of ten or more. The chain links TRBV29-1 to TRBJ2-7; D possibly corresponds to TRBD2 (6 bases). Germline V gives CDR1 SQVTM, CDR2 ANQGSEA. The CDR3 contains 12 residues. V was pared by 4 bases and J by 0 bases, with 7 bases between. In DNA form, the CDR3 reads TGCAGCGTTGGGAGGGGCTCCTACGAGCAGTACTTC. It encodes CSVGRGSYEQYF.

The chain couples TRBV12-5 to TRBJ2-1; D might be TRBD1 (5 bases). The V and J ends lost 5 bases and 0 bases respectively, with 14 bases between them. CDR1 and CDR2 from the germline V gene are LGHNT and FRNRAP. The CDR3 totals 16 residues. The CDR3 region has the DNA TGTGCTAGTGGTCCAGGGCCGAGTGACTCCTACAATGAGCAGTTCTTC. The encoded protein is CASGPGPSDSYNEQFF.

This clonotype was picked up a small number of times. The chain joins TRBV15 to TRBJ2-7, with TRBD2 matching over 7 bases. V lost 9 bases to trimming and J lost 1 base; unmatched junction nucleotides: 9. Looked up from germline, CDR1 is LNHNV and CDR2 is YYDKDF (reference sequence). There are 14 residues in the CDR3. The CDR3 spells CATRRERESYEQYF. CDR3 nucleotide sequence: TGTGCCACAAGGAGGGAGCGGGAATCCTACGAGCAGTACTTC. Full variable domain (rest looked up from reference TRBV15 and TRBJ2-7): DAMVIQNPRYQVTQFGKPVTLSCSQTLNHNVMYWYQQKSSQAPKLLFHYYDKDFNNEADTPDNFQSRRPNTSFCFLDIRSPGLGDTAMYLCATRRERESYEQYFGPGTRLTVT.

The chain links TRBV6-1 to TRBJ2-5; D remains unclear. CDR1 and CDR2 from the germline V gene are MNHNS and SASEGT. V lost 7 bases and J lost 1, with 10 bases in between. This CDR3 contains 13 residues. The CDR3, as DNA: TGTGCCAGCACACAAAACCTCCAAGAGACCCAGTACTTC. It specifies CASTQNLQETQYF.

This clonotype has just a few counts. The V gene is TRBV12-3 or TRBV12-4, the J gene TRBJ2-7, with D uncertain. The CDR3 has 12 amino acids. With 3 bases removed from V and 3 bases from J, the gap between germline ends came to 6 bases. CDR3 nucleotides: TGTGCCAGCAGTTTGTGGCTCTACGAGCAGTACTTC. This sequence encodes CASSLWLYEQYF.

As to this clonotype: One end of the junction fails to match germline, which may point to a read error. The chain links TRBV7-2 to TRBJ2-5; TRBD1 matches 7 bases. CDR1 and CDR2 (germline): SGHTA, FQGNSA. This CDR3 spans 15 amino acids. In DNA, the CDR3 is TGTGCCTGCAGCTCGGACAGGCTCTACGCAGAGACCCAGTACTTC. This gives the protein CACSSDRLYAETQYF.

This rearrangement joins TRBV7-8 to TRBJ2-7; 7 nucleotides agree with TRBD1. The germline V gene encodes CDR1 SGHVS and CDR2 FQNEAQ. V lost 3 bases, J lost 10 bases, and 15 bases stayed unmatched. The CDR3 runs 15 residues. CDR3 DNA: TGTGCCAGCAGCTTGGAACAGGGGCGTTCCGAGGCCCAGTACTTC. Amino acids: CASSLEQGRSEAQYF. The variable domain in full, with the rest retrieved from reference TRBV7-8 and TRBJ2-7, is GAGVSQSPRYKVAKRGQDVALRCDPISGHVSLFWYQQALGQGPEFLTYFQNEAQLDKSGLPSDRFFAERPEGSVSTLKIQRTQQEDSAVYLCASSLEQGRSEAQYFGPGTRLTVT.

In this sample, this clonotype turned up a few times. The CDR3 protein is CASSYSRDAPYSNQPQHF. CDR3 coding DNA: TGTGCCAGCAGTTACTCGAGGGATGCTCCTTATAGCAATCAGCCCCAGCATTTT. The chain joins TRBV6-2 or TRBV6-3 to TRBJ1-5; D uncertain. The CDR3 totals 18 residues. Trimming removed 0 bases from V and 0 bases from J, with 15 bases in between. CDR1 MNHEY and CDR2 SVGEGT come from the germline V gene.

The chain uses TRBV9 and TRBJ2-3, with TRBD2 as a possible D gene (6 bases). The V gene lost 0 bases and the J gene lost 6 bases, with 17 bases spanning the gap. This CDR3 region has 16 residues. The V gene's germline CDR1 is SGDLS and CDR2 YYNGEE. CDR3 coding DNA: TGTGCCAGCAGCGTAGACCCCCTCGGGACTTTTGATACGCAGTATTTT. It codes for CASSVDPLGTFDTQYF. Full variable domain (remainder filled in from reference TRBV9 and TRBJ2-3): DSGVTQTPKHLITATGQRVTLRCSPRSGDLSVYWYQQSLDQGLQFLIQYYNGEERAKGNILERFSAQQFPDLHSELNLSSLELGDSALYFCASSVDPLGTFDTQYFGPGTRLTVL.

V usage is TRBV2 and J usage is TRBJ2-1; D is possibly TRBD1 (5 bases). V gave up 7 bases and J gave up 13 bases, with 14 bases separating them. Germline V gene data show CDR1 as SNHLY and CDR2 as FYNNEI. The CDR3 has 11 residues. The CDR3 DNA reads TGTGCCAGCATACCAGGGTTCGCTCAGTTCTTC. Its protein is CASIPGFAQFF. The full variable domain, rest sourced from reference TRBV2 and TRBJ2-1, is EPEVTQTPSHQVTQMGQEVILRCVPISNHLYFYWYRQILGQKVEFLVSFYNNEISEKSEIFDDQFSVERPDGSNFTLKIRSTKLEDSAMYFCASIPGFAQFFGPGTRLTVL.

The gene calls are TRBV30 and TRBJ1-1; 8 bases fit TRBD1. The CDR3 runs 13 residues. Losses at the gene ends were 3 bases for V and 6 bases for J; bases not matched to a gene: 6. The germline V gene encodes CDR1 GTSNPN and CDR2 SVGIG (reference sequence). The CDR3 region is CAWRGQVRAEAFF. The DNA of the CDR3 is TGTGCCTGGAGGGGACAGGTTCGCGCTGAAGCTTTCTTT.

The chain uses TRBV5-1 and TRBJ2-5; D may be TRBD1 or TRBD2 (5 bases each). Germline lookup yields CDR1 SGHRS and CDR2 YFSETQ. The V end lost 0 bases, the J end lost 5 bases, and 17 bases lay between the germline ends. This CDR3 contains 16 residues. In DNA form, the CDR3 reads TGCGCCAGCAGCTTGGGTGGAGGACTCCCAGGGGAGACCCAGTACTTC. Protein product: CASSLGGGLPGETQYF.

CDR3 in DNA: TGTGCCACCAGTTTTGGGGGTCGGGTCGCAGATACGCAGTATTTT. Protein: CATSFGGRVADTQYF. The chain has TRBV24-1 and TRBJ2-3, with D perhaps matching TRBD1 or TRBD2 (5 bases each). There are 15 residues in the CDR3. V lost 6 bases and J lost 4, with 16 bases in between. Germline-derived CDR1 and CDR2 are KGHDR and SFDVKD.

The chain couples TRBV15 to TRBJ2-3; D may correspond to TRBD1 or TRBD2 (6 bases each). Germline values: CDR1 LNHNV, CDR2 YYDKDF (reference sequence). Trimming took off 8 bases at V and 2 bases at J, with 14 bases between the two ends. The CDR3 contains 14 residues. The DNA for the CDR3 is TGTGCCACCGGTAAGGGGGGCTCCACAGATACGCAGTATTTT. Translation: CATGKGGSTDTQYF. The full variable domain, with the rest looked up from reference TRBV15 and TRBJ2-3, is DAMVIQNPRYQVTQFGKPVTLSCSQTLNHNVMYWYQQKSSQAPKLLFHYYDKDFNNEADTPDNFQSRRPNTSFCFLDIRSPGLGDTAMYLCATGKGGSTDTQYFGPGTRLTVL.

This clonotype was recorded a few times. The chain combines TRBV7-2 with TRBJ2-5, with 12 bases identical to TRBD2. With 0 bases clipped from V and 5 bases from J, the junction kept 4 bases outside the gene matches. This CDR3 has 16 amino acids. CDR1 and CDR2 (germline): SGHTA, FQGNSA. The CDR3 bases are TGTGCCAGCAGCTTAGCGATGACTAGCGGGAGTGAGACCCAGTACTTC. Its protein product is CASSLAMTSGSETQYF.

J is TRBJ2-5 and V is TRBV12-3 or TRBV12-4; 11 nucleotides match TRBD2. The junction had 10 bases not matched to a gene; V was cut back by 5 bases and J by 5 bases. The CDR3 contains 16 residues. The CDR3 loop reads CASSPLAGADQETQYF. For the CDR3, the DNA is TGTGCCAGCAGTCCACTAGCGGGAGCAGATCAGGAGACCCAGTACTTC.

V gene TRBV2 combines with J gene TRBJ2-1, with a possible D match to TRBD2 (5 bases). Trimming left V 3 bases short and J 9 bases short, with 12 bases between. The V gene's germline CDR1 is SNHLY and CDR2 FYNNEI. The CDR3 length is 13 residues. CDR3 DNA sequence: TGTGCCAGCAGTGAGTCTAGCCCGGCTGAGCAGTTCTTC. It translates to CASSESSPAEQFF. The variable domain in full, completed from reference TRBV2 and TRBJ2-1, reads EPEVTQTPSHQVTQMGQEVILRCVPISNHLYFYWYRQILGQKVEFLVSFYNNEISEKSEIFDDQFSVERPDGSNFTLKIRSTKLEDSAMYFCASSESSPAEQFFGPGTRLTVL.

This chain joins TRBV12-3 or TRBV12-4 and TRBJ2-5, with D unclear. CDR3 length equals 14 residues. Trimming took off 6 bases at V and 3 bases at J, with 14 bases between the two ends. Here the CDR3 DNA reads TGTGCCAGCAGCCCTTTCCCCCGGGAAGAGACCCAGTACTTC. This translates into CASSPFPREETQYF.

This rearrangement joins TRBV20-1 to TRBJ2-1; D may be TRBD2 (6 bases). CDR3 length: 14 amino acids. Per the germline V gene, CDR1 is DFQATT and CDR2 is SNEGSKA (reference sequence). V lost 5 bases and J lost 0, with 11 bases in between. CDR3 loop: CSAPDYRSYNEQFF. CDR3 DNA: TGCAGTGCTCCGGACTATCGCTCCTACAATGAGCAGTTCTTC.

This rearrangement joins TRBV20-1 to TRBJ2-1; D gene uncertain. Germline V gene data show CDR1 as DFQATT and CDR2 as SNEGSKA (reference sequence). The germline V and J ends were trimmed by 2 bases and 5 bases, with 10 bases remaining between them. The CDR3 has 13 residues. The CDR3 protein is CSARIGYNNEQFF. The CDR3 DNA is TGCAGTGCTAGAATCGGCTACAACAATGAGCAGTTCTTC.

This clonotype came up a few times. This chain uses TRBV29-1 with TRBJ2-7; D perhaps matches TRBD1 (5 bases). Trimming took 6 bases from V and 2 from J, leaving 17 bases between them. Germline CDR1 reads SQVTM; CDR2 reads ANQGSEA. The CDR3 loop spans 14 amino acids. Written as DNA, the CDR3 is TGCAGCGTACCCCTGGGTACAGGTACCTACGAGCAGTACTTC. This sequence encodes CSVPLGTGTYEQYF.

In this sample, this clonotype turned up once. The chain uses TRBV6-5 and TRBJ2-2; no firm D call. Trimming pared 0 bases from V and 1 base from J, leaving 6 bases between. This CDR3 spans 15 amino acids. Looked up from germline, CDR1 is MNHEY and CDR2 is SVGAGI. The CDR3 here is CASSYSIGNTGELFF. The CDR3 nucleotides are TGTGCCAGCAGTTACTCGATAGGGAACACCGGGGAGCTGTTTTTT.

The gene calls are TRBV29-1 and TRBJ1-2; D gene unclear. CDR3 size: 12 residues. The germline V and J ends were trimmed by 3 bases and 2 bases, with 7 bases remaining between them. Germline V CDR1 and CDR2: SQVTM, ANQGSEA. The CDR3 DNA reads as TGCAGCGTTGAGACGAGGAACTATGGCTACACCTTC. Encoded protein: CSVETRNYGYTF.

J is TRBJ2-5 and V is TRBV25-1, with 9 bases lining up with TRBD1. Germline values: CDR1 MGHDK, CDR2 SYGVNS. The CDR3 extends over 14 amino acids. V lost 5 bases, J lost 3 bases, and 4 bases stayed unmatched. CDR3 sequence reads: CASSNRDREETQYF. CDR3 nucleotides: TGTGCCAGCAGTAACCGGGACAGGGAAGAGACCCAGTACTTC.

V and J are TRBV5-4 and TRBJ1-1, with 7 nucleotides matching TRBD1. The CDR3 is made up of 16 amino acids. J was trimmed by 0 bases and V by 2 bases; bases with no gene match: 7. The germline V gene has CDR1 SGHNT and CDR2 YYREEE (reference sequence). Here the CDR3 reads CASSFRGGGMNTEAFF. The CDR3 coding sequence is TGTGCCAGCAGCTTCCGAGGAGGGGGCATGAACACTGAAGCTTTCTTT.

V is TRBV4-1 and J is TRBJ1-2, with no clear D. V was cut by 2 bases and J by 3 bases, with 13 bases left in between. This CDR3 comprises 15 residues. In germline, CDR1 is MGHRA, CDR2 YSYEKL. CDR3 nucleotide sequence: TGCGCCAGCAGCCAATCCTGGACGACCTACTATGGCTACACCTTC. Translation: CASSQSWTTYYGYTF.